This TCR beta chain was recorded in a study of blood T cell repertoires in COVID-19. Study-level information: COVID-19 samples, acute and convalescent, were from the United States, Italy and Spain. The cDNA or gDNA used as material had been derived from T cells, B-cell-depleted T cells, or PBMCs.

Per the original data handling: Amplified reference gene primers provided the basis for estimating nucleated cell counts. Data came from immunoSEQ multiplex PCR; TCRdb stores just in-frame clones and leaves some out. That table is the source of V, J and clone size, and D and trimming were worked out from the DNA. Among just over 650,000 clones listed, about nine tenths were seen once. V was cut by 5 bases and J by 3 bases, with 17 bases left in between. Germline CDR1 reads SEHNR; CDR2 reads FQNEAQ (reference sequence). The CDR3 is made up of 15 amino acids. The V call is TRBV7-9, the J call TRBJ2-7; tentatively, D is TRBD2 (6 bases). The material sequenced was peripheral blood. The TCR originated in a woman aged 18-29 years with acute or convalescent COVID-19. The CDR3 DNA reads as TGTGCCAGCAGCCCTTACAGCCCCGGGGGCTACGAGCAGTACTTC. This encodes CASSPYSPGGYEQYF.